This T cell receptor beta chain was identified in a study of blood T cell repertoires in COVID-19. This clone was counted a single time. Trimming at V came to 7 bases and at J to 2 bases, leaving 11 bases not matched to a gene. The CDR3 has 15 amino acids. Germline lookup yields CDR1 SGHKS and CDR2 YYEKEE (reference sequence). Clones were sequenced by immunoSEQ multiplex PCR, and TCRdb holds only the in-frame ones, with some missing. The sample has 350,000 to 400,000 clones; about nine tenths are singletons. The sequence was collected from a woman between 35 and 50 years old who had been exposed to COVID-19. Sequences were obtained from PBMCs or T cells enriched from blood (not recorded which). The chain is built from TRBV5-5 and TRBJ2-5; TRBD1 aligns across 7 bases. CDR3 bases: TGTGCCAGCCGCTGGACAGGTCTCGCACAAGAGACCCAGTACTTC. Its protein is CASRWTGLAQETQYF.